This entry is about one T cell receptor (beta chain). This clone was found a few times. Its antigen is still unknown. No base qualities exist here, and no much larger clone lies one base off it. A single peripheral blood draw of around 120 mL on average was collected from each donor into heparinised tubes. Naive, central memory, regulatory and stem cell-like memory CD4+ T cells were sorted on a BD FACSAria II using a panel including CD45RO, CCR7, CD25, CD127, CD95 and CD27. Every sorted population had a purity above 95%. Right away, PBMCs were isolated by Lymphoprep density gradient centrifugation and were stained directly, with no culture step. So that batch effects would be minimized, each experiment stained and sorted samples in pairs, pairing one healthy donor with one patient. CDR1 is given as MDHEN and CDR2 as SYDVKM, both from the germline V gene. The CDR3 measures 11 amino acids from cysteine to phenylalanine. Only the CDR3 portion is preserved as DNA: 33 bases, with reading frame beginning at the first base. V was cut back by 8 bases and J by 15 bases, leaving a gap of 17 bases between them.

These data belong to a study of beta chain features in type 1 diabetes (dated by TCRdb to 2016 to 2018). Some background on the complete study: No differences in mean age, gender distribution, total cell number or subset yield were found between patients and healthy donors. The study compared TCRB repertoires of sorted circulating CD4+ T cell subsets between recently diagnosed type 1 diabetes patients and matched healthy donors. Regulatory and stem cell-like memory subsets were isolated from only 8 patients and 8 healthy donors, whereas naive and central memory subsets came from all 30 or so donors. A total of 107,917,701 sorted cells were examined across all samples, and RNA yield correlated strongly with the number of cells per subset.

Study-wide conclusions, independent of this receptor: The naive, central memory and regulatory TCRB repertoires appeared to resemble one another more closely among patients than among healthy donors. Because cDNA was sequenced instead of genomic DNA, highly expressing activated cells could be over-represented, though the groups showed no difference in activation or CD3 levels. Only small numbers of individuals were included in the HLA sub-analyses, which left unresolved whether HLA type had any influence on TCRB rearrangement. Type 1 diabetes patients showed a moderate but significant shortening of TCRB CDR3 length in all four CD4+ subsets. Shorter templates might have been favored by PCR, but patient and control samples were amplified and corrected together, so both groups would have been affected equally by any skew. Patients with type 1 diabetes made fewer insertions and deleted more nucleotides at VDJ recombination sites, implying thymic rearrangement abnormalities.

All of the isolated RNA was reverse transcribed with the High Capacity cDNA Reverse Transcription Kit, so expressed TCRB transcripts were sequenced. Deep immunoSEQ sequencing was performed on naive, central memory and regulatory T cell samples, with an average of around 3.4 million total reads per sample. Sorted cells were lysed in RLT buffer, and RNA was extracted using DNase-treated RNeasy Micro or Mini kits according to cell number. Each cell subset was processed on its own to prevent cross-contamination, while patient and healthy donor samples were processed together. The immunoSEQ multiplex PCR was used to amplify TCRB sequences from cDNA, generating 87-bp fragments that spanned the CDR3 region. Amplicons were sequenced on the Illumina HiSeq platform. The study's processing was this. Synthetic template baselines were used to correct PCR bias computationally, reads within Hamming distance 2 were collapsed together, and singletons that could not be merged were discarded. Reads were aligned to IMGT to assign V, D and J genes, CDR3 length, and insertions or deletions at six rearrangement sites. Within each subset, clonotype counts were normalized to sorted cell number, and only after that were true diversity and Gini coefficients computed with the tcR R package. The overlap coefficient, calculated on TCRB nucleotide sequences, was used to measure repertoire sharing. The source is immuneACCESS, and TCRdb retained only in-frame sequences with V and J called. Part of the clones is not carried over; for the studies checked, unresolved V genes explain less than half of this, and the remainder is unexplained. The V and J calls and clone size come from that table; D and trimming were worked out from the DNA. The table for this sample lists more than 300,000 clones; 8.5% to 10% of them were counted only once. The biggest ten clones account for around 0.66% of the sample.

The chain is made from TRBV28 and TRBJ2-4; TRBD1 is a possible D gene, resting on 6 matching bases. The receptor was derived from a man younger than 45 with type 1 diabetes. The sample comprised central memory CD4+ T cells from blood. CDR3 region: CASVREGVRYF. The DNA reads as follows: TGTGCCAGCGTTCGCGAGGGGGTGCGGTACTTC.